Here is one T cell receptor beta chain with its context. The record originates from a study of control samples from healthy donors and cancer patients. From germline, CDR1 is MGHDK and CDR2 SYGVNS. Trimming stripped 11 bases from V and 8 bases from J, with 17 bases between. CDR3 size: 12 residues. The protocol was immunoSEQ multiplex PCR, while the TCRdb copy is restricted to in-frame clones and leaves out a portion. This sample carries about 95,000 clones, 88% of them seen once, and the ten largest clones take roughly an eighth. This receptor was taken from a woman aged 70-85 years in good health. Sequenced input: blood. V is TRBV25-1 and J is TRBJ2-3; possible D gene TRBD1, 6 bases. Here the CDR3 DNA reads TGTGCCTCAGGGGCCGTAGCGAGTACGCAGTATTTT. Its translation is CASGAVASTQYF.